This T cell receptor beta chain was captured in a study of T cell changes during pregnancy in multiple sclerosis. TCRdb's table, derived via immunoSEQ multiplex PCR, lists solely in-frame clones and lacks some. The sample lists tens of thousands of clones, roughly 92% occurring once. This TCR was recovered from a female donor with multiple sclerosis, enrolled in a pregnancy study. Sequenced material: peripheral blood, taken in the second trimester of pregnancy.

The CDR3 DNA reads TGTGCTAGTGGTTTGGTACAGGGTACCTACAATGAGCAGTTCTTC. As protein: CASGLVQGTYNEQFF. The V gene is TRBV12-5, the J gene TRBJ2-1; D possibly corresponds to TRBD1 (6 bases). The CDR3 is 15 residues long. V dropped 0 bases and J dropped 2 bases, with 8 bases sitting between them. Per germline, CDR1 LGHNT and CDR2 FRNRAP.